One and the same sample provided the 5 T cell receptor beta chains below, sequenced in a study of T cell clonality in common variable immunodeficiency. Study findings and constraints: In common variable immunodeficiency, TCR beta chains reportedly carried fewer deletions and N-nucleotide insertions.

Only in-frame clones appear in the TCRdb table, and some are missing; sequencing was by immunoSEQ multiplex PCR. The sample contains around 24,000 clones, none of them singletons. The antigens these receptors bind are not known. Sequenced material: peripheral blood mononuclear cells. These receptors were collected from a human donor with common variable immunodeficiency.

This clone was recorded many times. The sequenced fragment ends 3 residues before the CDR3 boundary, so the rest is inferred from the germline J gene. The chain uses TRBV11-2 and TRBJ2-1; D not certain. The germline CDR1 and CDR2 sequences are SGHAT and FQNNGV. The CDR3 is 14 residues long. Trimming left V 5 bases short and J 6 bases short, with 14 bases between. CDR3 bases read: TGTGCCAGCAGCGCTCCCCCCCTAAGCAATGAG. Translating gives CASSAPPLSNE. The complete CDR3 reads CASSAPPLSNEQFF.

This clone has a count of ten or more. From the germline J gene comes the end of the CDR3, since the read stops 3 residues before it. The genes are TRBV20-1 and TRBJ2-5, with D maybe TRBD1 (6 bases). The CDR3 extends over 11 amino acids. The V gene's germline CDR1 is DFQATT and CDR2 SNEGSKA (reference sequence). V was trimmed by 2 bases and J by 6 bases, leaving 7 bases between them. The part of the CDR3 DNA that was read is TGCAGTGCTAGACAGGGGCAGACC. It codes for CSARQGQT. The whole CDR3 protein is CSARQGQTQYF.

This clone was counted only a few times. Sequencing ends 3 residues short of the CDR3 end; the germline J gene provides the rest. This chain links TRBV7-2 with TRBJ2-5; D gene unclear. Per germline, CDR1 SGHTA and CDR2 FQGNSA. There are 14 residues in the CDR3. V was trimmed by 1 base and J by 5 bases, leaving 11 bases between them. The CDR3 is CASSLVTVRETQYF. Incomplete CDR3 DNA: TGTGCCAGCAGCTTAGTAACAGTCCGGGAGACC.

This clone was seen more than once but under ten times. The read terminates 3 residues before the CDR3 end, so the remaining end is supplied by the germline J gene. This sample also contains other DNA sequences that code for the same CDR3. The rearrangement links TRBV19 to TRBJ2-7; 7 positions match TRBD2. CDR3 length: 16 residues. Germline assignment: CDR1 LNHDA and CDR2 SQIVND (reference sequence). V dropped 6 bases and J dropped 0; count of bases not matched to a gene: 11. The CDR3 loop reads CASSSFGGTRSYEQYF. The sequenced part of the CDR3 DNA is TGTGCCAGTAGCTCCTTCGGGGGGACTCGCTCCTACGAG.

A remark on this clone: The read gets to within 3 residues of the CDR3 end, and the germline J gene fills in the rest. V gene TRBV6-2 or TRBV6-3 combines with J gene TRBJ2-7, with D possibly matching TRBD2 (6 bases). The ends were cut back, 5 bases at V and 4 bases at J, with 15 bases in the middle. The CDR3 has 14 amino acids. Germline values: CDR1 MNHEY, CDR2 SVGEGT. The CDR3 DNA, read in part, is TGTGCCAGCAGTACGACCGGGACTCGATACGAG. Translating gives CASSTTGTRYE. The entire CDR3 reads CASSTTGTRYEQYF.